This T cell receptor (beta chain) is drawn from a study of OX40 agonist ivuxolimab in advanced cancers. At the level of the study: People who had prior anti-PD-1, anti-PD-L1 or anti-CTLA-4 therapy could take part, and approximately 43% had some. Three individuals attained partial responses, comprising one hepatocellular carcinoma case and two cutaneous melanoma cases. Study-level results: Those patients achieving a partial response at 0.1-3.0 mg/kg showed among the lowest clonal expansion.

The protocol was immunoSEQ multiplex PCR, while the TCRdb copy is restricted to in-frame clones and leaves out a portion. The data show about 140,000 clones, less than 95% seen once. In the case of this clone: Antigen specificity is unknown.

Germline values: CDR1 MNHEY, CDR2 SMNVEV (reference sequence). CDR3 size: 13 residues. J lost 2 bases, V lost 9 bases, and 3 bases had no gene match. At baseline, cycle 4 day 1, and cycle 7 day 1, blood was sampled. This clonotype was sampled from an adult with an advanced solid tumor such as melanoma, head and neck, liver or kidney cancer. The source material was CD4+ or CD8+ T cells sorted from blood, sampled in a trial of the OX40 agonist ivuxolimab. The chain combines TRBV27 with TRBJ1-5; 8 positions match TRBD1. The CDR3 sequence is CASTTGGNQPQHF. The CDR3 DNA reads TGTGCCAGTACGACAGGGGGCAATCAGCCCCAGCATTTT.